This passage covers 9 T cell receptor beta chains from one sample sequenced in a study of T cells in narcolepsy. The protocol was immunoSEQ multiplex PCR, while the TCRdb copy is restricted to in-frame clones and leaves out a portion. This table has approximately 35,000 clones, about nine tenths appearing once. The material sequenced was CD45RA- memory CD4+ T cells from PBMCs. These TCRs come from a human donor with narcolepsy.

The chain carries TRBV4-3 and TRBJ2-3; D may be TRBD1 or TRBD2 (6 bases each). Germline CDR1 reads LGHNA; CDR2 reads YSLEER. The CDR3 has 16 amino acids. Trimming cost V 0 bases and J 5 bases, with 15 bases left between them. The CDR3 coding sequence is TGCGCCAGCAGCCAAGATTGGGGGGCCCTTAAAGATACGCAGTATTTT. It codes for CASSQDWGALKDTQYF.

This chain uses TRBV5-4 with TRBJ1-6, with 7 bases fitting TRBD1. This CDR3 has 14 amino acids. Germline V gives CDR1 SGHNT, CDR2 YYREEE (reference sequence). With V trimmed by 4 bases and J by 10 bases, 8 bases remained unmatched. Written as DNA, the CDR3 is TGTGCCAGCAGCCGTACAGGGGAGGGATCACCCCTCCACTTT. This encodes CASSRTGEGSPLHF.

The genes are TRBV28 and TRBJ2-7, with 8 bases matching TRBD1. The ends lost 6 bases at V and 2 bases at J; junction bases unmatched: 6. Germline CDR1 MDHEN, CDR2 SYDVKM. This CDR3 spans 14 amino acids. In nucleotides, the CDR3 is TGTGCCAGCAGCCTCAGGGGGCTCGCCTACGAGCAGTACTTC. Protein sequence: CASSLRGLAYEQYF.

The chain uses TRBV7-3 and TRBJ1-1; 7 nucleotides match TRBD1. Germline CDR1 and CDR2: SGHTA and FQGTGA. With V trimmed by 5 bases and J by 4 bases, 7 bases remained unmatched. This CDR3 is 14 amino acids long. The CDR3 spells CASSERQGGTEAFF. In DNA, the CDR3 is TGTGCCAGCAGCGAGCGACAGGGAGGCACTGAAGCTTTCTTT.

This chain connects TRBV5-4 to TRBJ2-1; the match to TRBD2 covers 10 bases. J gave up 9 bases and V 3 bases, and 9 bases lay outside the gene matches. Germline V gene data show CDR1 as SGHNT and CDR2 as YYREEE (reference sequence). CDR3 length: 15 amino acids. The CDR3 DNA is TGTGCCAGCAGCTACGGACTAGCGGAACCCCGTGAGCAGTTCTTC. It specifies CASSYGLAEPREQFF.

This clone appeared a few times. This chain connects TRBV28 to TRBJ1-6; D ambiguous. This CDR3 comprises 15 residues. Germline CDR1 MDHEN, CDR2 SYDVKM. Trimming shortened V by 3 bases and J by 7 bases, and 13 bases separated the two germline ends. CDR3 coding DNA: TGTGCCAGCAGTTTCGGGTCGGGGATCAATTCACCCCTCCACTTT. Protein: CASSFGSGINSPLHF. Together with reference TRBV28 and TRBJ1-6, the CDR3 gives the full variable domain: DVKVTQSSRYLVKRTGEKVFLECVQDMDHENMFWYRQDPGLGLRLIYFSYDVKMKEKGDIPEGYSVSREKKERFSLILESASTNQTSMYLCASSFGSGINSPLHFGNGTRLTVT.

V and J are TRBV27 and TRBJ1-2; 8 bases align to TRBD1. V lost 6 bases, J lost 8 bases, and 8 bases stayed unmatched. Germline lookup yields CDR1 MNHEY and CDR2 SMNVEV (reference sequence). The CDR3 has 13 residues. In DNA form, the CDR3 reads TGTGCCAGCAGCCCGGGACAGGCCCTGGGCTACACCTTC. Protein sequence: CASSPGQALGYTF.

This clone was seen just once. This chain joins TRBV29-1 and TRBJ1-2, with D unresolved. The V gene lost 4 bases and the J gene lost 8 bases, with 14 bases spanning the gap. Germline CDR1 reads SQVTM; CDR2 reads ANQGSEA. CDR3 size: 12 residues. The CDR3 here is CSVARAEGGYTF. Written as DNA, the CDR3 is TGCAGCGTTGCCCGTGCCGAGGGCGGCTACACCTTC.

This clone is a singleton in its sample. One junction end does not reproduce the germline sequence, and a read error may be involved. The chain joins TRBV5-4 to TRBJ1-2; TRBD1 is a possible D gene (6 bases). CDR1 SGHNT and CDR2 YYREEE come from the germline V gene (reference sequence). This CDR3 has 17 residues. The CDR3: CASSQGLGAGANYGYTF. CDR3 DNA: TGCGCCAGCAGCCAAGGATTAGGGGCGGGGGCGAACTATGGCTACACCTTC.